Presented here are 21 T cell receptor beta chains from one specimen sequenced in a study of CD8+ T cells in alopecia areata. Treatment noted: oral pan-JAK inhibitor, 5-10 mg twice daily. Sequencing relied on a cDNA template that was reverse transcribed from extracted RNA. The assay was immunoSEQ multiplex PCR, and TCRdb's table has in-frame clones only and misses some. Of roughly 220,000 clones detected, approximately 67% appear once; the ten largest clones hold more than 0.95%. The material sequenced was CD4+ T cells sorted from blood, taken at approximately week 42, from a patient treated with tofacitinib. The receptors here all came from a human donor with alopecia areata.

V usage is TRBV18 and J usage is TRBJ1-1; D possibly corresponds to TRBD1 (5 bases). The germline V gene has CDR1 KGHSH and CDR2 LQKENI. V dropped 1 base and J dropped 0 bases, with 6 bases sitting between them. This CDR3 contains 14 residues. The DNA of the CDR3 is TGTGCCAGCTCACCACAGGGGATGAACACTGAAGCTTTCTTT. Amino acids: CASSPQGMNTEAFF.

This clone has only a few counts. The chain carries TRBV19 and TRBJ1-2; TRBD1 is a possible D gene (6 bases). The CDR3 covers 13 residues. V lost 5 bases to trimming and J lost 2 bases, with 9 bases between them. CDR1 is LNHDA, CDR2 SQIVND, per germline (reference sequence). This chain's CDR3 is CASSGTGNYGYTF. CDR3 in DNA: TGTGCCAGTAGTGGAACAGGGAACTATGGCTACACCTTC.

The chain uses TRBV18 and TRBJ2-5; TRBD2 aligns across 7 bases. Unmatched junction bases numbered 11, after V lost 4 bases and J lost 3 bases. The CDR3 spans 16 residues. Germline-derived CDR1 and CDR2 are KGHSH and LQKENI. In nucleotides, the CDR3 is TGTGCCAGCTCACTTTCAACTAGCGCCGGCAAAGAGACCCAGTACTTC. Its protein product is CASSLSTSAGKETQYF.

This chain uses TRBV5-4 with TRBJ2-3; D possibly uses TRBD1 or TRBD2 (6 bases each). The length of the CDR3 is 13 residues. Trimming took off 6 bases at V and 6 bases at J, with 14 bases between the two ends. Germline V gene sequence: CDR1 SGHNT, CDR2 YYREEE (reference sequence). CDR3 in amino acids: CASIRPGADTQYF. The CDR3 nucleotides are TGTGCCAGCATACGGCCGGGGGCGGATACGCAGTATTTT.

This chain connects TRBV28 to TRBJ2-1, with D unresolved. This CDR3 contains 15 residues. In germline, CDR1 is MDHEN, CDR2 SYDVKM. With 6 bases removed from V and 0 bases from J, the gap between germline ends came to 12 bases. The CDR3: CASSDRVGSYNEQFF. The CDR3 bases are TGTGCCAGCAGCGATCGAGTGGGCTCCTACAATGAGCAGTTCTTC.

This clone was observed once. The CDR3 reads CASRPGGVMSYEQYF. CDR3 nucleotide sequence: TGTGCCAGCAGGCCTGGGGGGGTAATGTCCTACGAGCAGTACTTC. The chain is built from TRBV25-1 and TRBJ2-7; TRBD2 matches 7 bases. This CDR3 region has 15 residues. CDR1 is MGHDK and CDR2 is SYGVNS in the germline V gene. V lost 6 bases, J lost 1 base, and 9 bases stayed unmatched.

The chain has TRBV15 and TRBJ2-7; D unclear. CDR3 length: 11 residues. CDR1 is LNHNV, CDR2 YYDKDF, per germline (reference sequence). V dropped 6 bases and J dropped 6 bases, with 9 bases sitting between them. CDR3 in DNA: TGTGCCACCAGAGGGATAAGCGAGCAGTACTTC. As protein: CATRGISEQYF. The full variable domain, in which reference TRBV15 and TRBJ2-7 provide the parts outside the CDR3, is DAMVIQNPRYQVTQFGKPVTLSCSQTLNHNVMYWYQQKSSQAPKLLFHYYDKDFNNEADTPDNFQSRRPNTSFCFLDIRSPGLGDTAMYLCATRGISEQYFGPGTRLTVT.

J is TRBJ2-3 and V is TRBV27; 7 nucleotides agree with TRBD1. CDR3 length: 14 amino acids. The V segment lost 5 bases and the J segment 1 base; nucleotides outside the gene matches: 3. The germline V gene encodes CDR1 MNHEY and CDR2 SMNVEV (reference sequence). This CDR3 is CASSIRGRTDTQYF. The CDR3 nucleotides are TGTGCCAGCAGTATAAGGGGGCGCACAGATACGCAGTATTTT.

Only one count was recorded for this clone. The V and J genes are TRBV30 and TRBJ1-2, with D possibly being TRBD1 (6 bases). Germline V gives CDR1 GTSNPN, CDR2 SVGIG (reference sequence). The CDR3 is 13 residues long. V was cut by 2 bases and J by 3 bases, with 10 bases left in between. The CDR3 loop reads CAWSTGLDYGYTF. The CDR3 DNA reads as TGTGCCTGGAGTACAGGGTTAGACTATGGCTACACCTTC.

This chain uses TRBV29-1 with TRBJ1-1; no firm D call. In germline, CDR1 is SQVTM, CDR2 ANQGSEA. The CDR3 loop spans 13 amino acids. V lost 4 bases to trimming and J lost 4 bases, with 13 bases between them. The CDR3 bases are TGCAGCGTTGCTGAAACAGAGGGCACTGAAGCTTTCTTT. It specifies CSVAETEGTEAFF.

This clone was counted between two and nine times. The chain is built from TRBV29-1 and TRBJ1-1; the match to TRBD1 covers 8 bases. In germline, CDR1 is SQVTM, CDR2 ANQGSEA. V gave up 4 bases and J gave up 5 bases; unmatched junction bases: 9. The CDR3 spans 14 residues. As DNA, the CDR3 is TGCAGCGTTGCCGCAATCAGGGGGCGTACTGAAGCTTTCTTT. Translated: CSVAAIRGRTEAFF.

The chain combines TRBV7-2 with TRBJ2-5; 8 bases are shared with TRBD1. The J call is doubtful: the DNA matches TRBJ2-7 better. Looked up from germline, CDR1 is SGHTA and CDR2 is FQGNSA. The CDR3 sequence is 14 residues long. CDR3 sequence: CASSTDRGAYEQYF. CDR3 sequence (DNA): TGTGCCAGCAGCACCGACAGGGGCGCCTACGAGCAGTACTTC.

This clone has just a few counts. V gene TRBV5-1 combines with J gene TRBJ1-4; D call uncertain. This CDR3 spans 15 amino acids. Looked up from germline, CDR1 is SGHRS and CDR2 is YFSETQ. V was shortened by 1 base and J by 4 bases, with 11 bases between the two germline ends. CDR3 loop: CASSLTDDGNEKLFF. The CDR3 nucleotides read TGCGCCAGCAGCTTGACAGACGATGGTAATGAAAAACTGTTTTTT. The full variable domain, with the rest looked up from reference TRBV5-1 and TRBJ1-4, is KAGVTQTPRYLIKTRGQQVTLSCSPISGHRSVSWYQQTPGQGLQFLFEYFSETQRNKGNFPGRFSGRQFSNSRSEMNVSTLELGDSALYLCASSLTDDGNEKLFFGSGTQLSVL.

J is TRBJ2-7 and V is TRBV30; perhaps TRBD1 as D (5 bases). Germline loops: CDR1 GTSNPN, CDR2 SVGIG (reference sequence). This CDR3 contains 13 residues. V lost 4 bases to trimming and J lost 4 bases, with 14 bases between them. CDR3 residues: CAWNAGLGYEQYF. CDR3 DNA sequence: TGTGCCTGGAATGCAGGGTTGGGATACGAGCAGTACTTC. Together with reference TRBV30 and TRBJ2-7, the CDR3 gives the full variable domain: SQTIHQWPATLVQPVGSPLSLECTVEGTSNPNLYWYRQAAGRGLQLLFYSVGIGQISSEVPQNLSASRPQDRQFILSSKKLLLSDSGFYLCAWNAGLGYEQYFGPGTRLTVT.

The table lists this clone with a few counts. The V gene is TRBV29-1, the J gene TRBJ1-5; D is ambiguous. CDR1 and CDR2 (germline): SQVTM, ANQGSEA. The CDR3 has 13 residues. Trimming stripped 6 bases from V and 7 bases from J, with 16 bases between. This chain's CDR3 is CSVMIGVGQPQHF. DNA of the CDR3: TGCAGCGTCATGATTGGGGTAGGGCAGCCCCAGCATTTT.

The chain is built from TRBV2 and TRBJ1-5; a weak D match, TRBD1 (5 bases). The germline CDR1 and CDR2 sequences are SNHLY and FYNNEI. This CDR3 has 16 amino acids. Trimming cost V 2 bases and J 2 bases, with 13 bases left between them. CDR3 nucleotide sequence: TGTGCCAGCAGTGAATCTCGGGGCCGAGGCAATCAGCCCCAGCATTTT. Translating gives CASSESRGRGNQPQHF.

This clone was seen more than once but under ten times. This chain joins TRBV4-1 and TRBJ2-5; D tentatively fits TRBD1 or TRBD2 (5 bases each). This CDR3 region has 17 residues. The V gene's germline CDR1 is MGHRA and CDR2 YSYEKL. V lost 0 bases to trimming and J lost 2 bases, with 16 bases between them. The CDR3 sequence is CASSQDGPGAIQETQYF. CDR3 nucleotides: TGCGCCAGCAGCCAAGATGGGCCCGGGGCGATTCAAGAGACCCAGTACTTC.

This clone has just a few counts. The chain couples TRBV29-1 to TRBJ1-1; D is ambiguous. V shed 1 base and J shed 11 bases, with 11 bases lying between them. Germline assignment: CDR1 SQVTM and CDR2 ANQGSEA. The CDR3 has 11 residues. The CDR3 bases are TGCAGCGTTGAAGTCGTCCAAAGGGCTTTCTTT. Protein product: CSVEVVQRAFF.

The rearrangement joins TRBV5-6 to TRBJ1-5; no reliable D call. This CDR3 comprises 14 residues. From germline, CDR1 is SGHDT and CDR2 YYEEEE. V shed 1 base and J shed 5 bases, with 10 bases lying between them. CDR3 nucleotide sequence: TGTGCCAGCAGCTTGATCAATGAGGATCAGCCCCAGCATTTT. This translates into CASSLINEDQPQHF.

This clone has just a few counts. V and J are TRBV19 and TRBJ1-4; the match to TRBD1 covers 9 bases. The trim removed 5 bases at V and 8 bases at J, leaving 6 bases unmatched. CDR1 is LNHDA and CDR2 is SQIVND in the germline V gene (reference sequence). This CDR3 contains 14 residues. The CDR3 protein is CASSSWDRDEKLFF. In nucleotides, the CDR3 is TGTGCCAGTAGTTCATGGGACAGGGACGAAAAACTGTTTTTT.

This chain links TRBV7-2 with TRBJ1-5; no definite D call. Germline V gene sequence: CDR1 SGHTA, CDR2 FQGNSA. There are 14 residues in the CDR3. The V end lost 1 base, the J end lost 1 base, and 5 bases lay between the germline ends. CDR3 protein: CASSLGRSNQPQHF. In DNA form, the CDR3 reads TGTGCCAGCAGCTTAGGGAGAAGCAATCAGCCCCAGCATTTT.